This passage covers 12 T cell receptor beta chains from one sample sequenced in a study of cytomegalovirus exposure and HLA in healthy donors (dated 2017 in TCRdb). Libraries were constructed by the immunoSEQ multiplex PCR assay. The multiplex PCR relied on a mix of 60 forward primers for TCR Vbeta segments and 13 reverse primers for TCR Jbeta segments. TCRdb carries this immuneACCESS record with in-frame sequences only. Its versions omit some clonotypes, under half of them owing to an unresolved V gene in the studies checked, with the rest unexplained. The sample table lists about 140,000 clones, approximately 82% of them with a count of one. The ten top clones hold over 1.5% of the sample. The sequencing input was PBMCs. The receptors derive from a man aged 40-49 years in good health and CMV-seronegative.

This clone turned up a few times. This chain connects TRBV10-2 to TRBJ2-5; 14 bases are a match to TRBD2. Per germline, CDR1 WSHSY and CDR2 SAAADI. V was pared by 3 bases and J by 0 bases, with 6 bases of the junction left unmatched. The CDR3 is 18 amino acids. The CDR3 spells CASSEGLAGGQYQETQYF. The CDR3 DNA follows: TGCGCCAGCAGTGAAGGACTAGCGGGGGGCCAGTACCAAGAGACCCAGTACTTC.

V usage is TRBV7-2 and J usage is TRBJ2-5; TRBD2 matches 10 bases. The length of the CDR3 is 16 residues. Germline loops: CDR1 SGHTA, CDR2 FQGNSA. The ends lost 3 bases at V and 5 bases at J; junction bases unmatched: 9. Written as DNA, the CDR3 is TGTGCCAGCAGCTTCAGTCAGCGGGGGGGCTTGGAGACCCAGTACTTC. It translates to CASSFSQRGGLETQYF.

The CDR3 DNA is TGTGCCAGCAGCTTGTTAGCGGGCAATGAGCAGTTCTTC. This translates into CASSLLAGNEQFF. This chain joins TRBV5-4 and TRBJ2-1, with 7 bases lining up with TRBD2. V dropped 1 base and J dropped 6; count of bases not matched to a gene: 1. Per germline, CDR1 SGHNT and CDR2 YYREEE (reference sequence). The CDR3 sequence is 13 residues long.

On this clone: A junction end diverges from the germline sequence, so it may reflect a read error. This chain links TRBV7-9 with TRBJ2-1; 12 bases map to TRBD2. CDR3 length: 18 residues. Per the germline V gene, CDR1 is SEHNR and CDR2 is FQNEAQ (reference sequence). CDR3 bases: TGTTCCAGCAGCTTAGAACCCTCCCCTAGCGGGAGGGCCCCTGAGCAGTTCTTC. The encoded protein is CSSSLEPSPSGRAPEQFF.

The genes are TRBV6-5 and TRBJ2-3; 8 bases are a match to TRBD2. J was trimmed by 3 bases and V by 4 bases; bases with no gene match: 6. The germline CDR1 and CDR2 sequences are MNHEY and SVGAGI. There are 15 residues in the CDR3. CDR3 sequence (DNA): TGTGCCAGCAGTTTACTAGCGGTGGGGACAGATACGCAGTATTTT. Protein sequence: CASSLLAVGTDTQYF.

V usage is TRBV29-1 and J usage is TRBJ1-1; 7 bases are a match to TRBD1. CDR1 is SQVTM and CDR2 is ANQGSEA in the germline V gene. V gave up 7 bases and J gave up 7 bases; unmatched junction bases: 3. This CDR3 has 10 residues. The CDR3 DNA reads TGCAGCGCGGGGGACAGTGAAGCTTTCTTT. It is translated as CSAGDSEAFF.

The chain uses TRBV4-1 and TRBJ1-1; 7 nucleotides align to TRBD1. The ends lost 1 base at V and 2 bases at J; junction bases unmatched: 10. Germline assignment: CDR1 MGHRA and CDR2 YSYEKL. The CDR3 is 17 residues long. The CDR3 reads CASSQAPSRDSNTEAFF. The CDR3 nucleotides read TGCGCCAGCAGCCAAGCCCCCTCCCGGGACAGTAACACTGAAGCTTTCTTT.

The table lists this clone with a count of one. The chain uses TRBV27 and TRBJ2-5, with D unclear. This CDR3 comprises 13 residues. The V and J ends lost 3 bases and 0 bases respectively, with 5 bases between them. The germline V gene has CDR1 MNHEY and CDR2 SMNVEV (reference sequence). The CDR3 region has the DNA TGTGCCAGCAGTTTTTCTTACCAAGAGACCCAGTACTTC. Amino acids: CASSFSYQETQYF.

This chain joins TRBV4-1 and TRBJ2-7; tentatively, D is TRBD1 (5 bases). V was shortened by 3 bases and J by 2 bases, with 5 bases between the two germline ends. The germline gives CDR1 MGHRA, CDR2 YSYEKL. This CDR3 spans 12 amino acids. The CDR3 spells CASSQTAYEQYF. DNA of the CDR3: TGCGCCAGCAGCCAGACAGCCTACGAGCAGTACTTC.

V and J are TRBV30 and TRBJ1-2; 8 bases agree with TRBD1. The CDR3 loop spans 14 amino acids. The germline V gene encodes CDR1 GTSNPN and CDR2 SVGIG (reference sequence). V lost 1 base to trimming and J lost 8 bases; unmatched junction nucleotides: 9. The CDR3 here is CAWSAGTGSRGYTF. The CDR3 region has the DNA TGTGCCTGGAGTGCGGGGACAGGATCTAGAGGCTACACCTTC.

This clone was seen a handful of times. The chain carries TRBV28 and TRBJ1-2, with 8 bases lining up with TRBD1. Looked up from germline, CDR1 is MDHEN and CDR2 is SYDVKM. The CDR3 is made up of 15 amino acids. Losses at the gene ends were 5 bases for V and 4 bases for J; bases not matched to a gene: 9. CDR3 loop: CASSDSTGELYGYTF. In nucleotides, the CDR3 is TGTGCCAGCAGTGATTCGACAGGGGAACTCTATGGCTACACCTTC.

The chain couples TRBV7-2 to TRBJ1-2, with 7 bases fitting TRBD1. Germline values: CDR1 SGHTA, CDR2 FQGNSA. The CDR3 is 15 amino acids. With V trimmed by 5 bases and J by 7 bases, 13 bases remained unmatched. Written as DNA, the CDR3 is TGTGCCAGCAGCGCTCCGGGACAGCGGATTGCTGGCTACACCTTC. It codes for CASSAPGQRIAGYTF.